Listed below are T cell receptor beta chains from one sample, sequenced in a study of blood T cell repertoires in COVID-19. Profiled with immunoSEQ multiplex PCR; TCRdb holds only in-frame clones, not every one. The sample lists fewer than 150,000 clones; approximately 84% were seen once. Sequenced sample: peripheral blood. These receptor sequences come from a human donor in a cohort sampled during active COVID-19. Both conserved end residues are part of each CDR3. A D gene is named only where the DNA matches it firmly. Part of the rows lack a size; the others show once, few, many or a class for expanded clones.

clone_size | j_call | d_call | v_call | cdr3_nt | cdr3_aa
- | TRBJ1-6 | - | TRBV30 | TGTGCCTGGAGTGTAAACAGACAAAATTCACCCCTCCACTTT | CAWSVNRQNSPLHF
- | TRBJ1-1 | - | TRBV6-6 | TGTGCCAGCAGAGGTACAGTCGCTGAAGCTTTCTTT | CASRGTVAEAFF
- | TRBJ2-3 | - | TRBV9 | TGTGCCAGCAGCGTATCTTCTGTGGATACGCAGTATTTT | CASSVSSVDTQYF
- | TRBJ2-4 | - | TRBV6-5 | TGTGCCAGCAGCGTGCCAGAAAACATTCAGTACTTC | CASSVPENIQYF
few | TRBJ1-2 | - | TRBV19 | TGTGCCAGTAGTATTCCAGGGGTTAACTATGGCTACACCTTC | CASSIPGVNYGYTF
- | TRBJ2-5 | - | TRBV5-6 | TGTGCCAGCAGGTACAGGGAGGAGACCCAGTACTTC | CASRYREETQYF
- | TRBJ2-3 | - | TRBV12-1 | TGTGCCAGCAGCCCCGGGACTACTGATACGCAGTATTTT | CASSPGTTDTQYF
medium-sized | TRBJ1-2 | TRBD1 | TRBV6-5 | TGTGCCAGCAGTTACGTGACAGGGAGTGGGAGCTATGGCTACACCTTC | CASSYVTGSGSYGYTF
- | TRBJ1-1 | - | TRBV19 | TGTGCCAGTATCAGACTCGGCAACCAGAACACTGAAGCTTTCTTT | CASIRLGNQNTEAFF
few | TRBJ1-5 | TRBD1 | TRBV7-8 | TGTGCCAGCAGCTTGACAGGGACGGGGCCCCAGCATTTT | CASSLTGTGPQHF
- | TRBJ1-4 | - | TRBV6-1 | TGTGCCAGCAGTGACCTCGCCGACAGACTGTTTTTT | CASSDLADRLFF
- | TRBJ1-2 | - | TRBV5-8 | TGTGCCAGCAACACAGGGAGATTCGATGGCTACACCTTC | CASNTGRFDGYTF
- | TRBJ2-7 | TRBD2 | TRBV30 | TGTGCCTGGGCGAAAGTAAATAGCGGGGGGGCCATGTACTTC | CAWAKVNSGGAMYF
- | TRBJ1-2 | - | TRBV7-2 | TGTGCCAGCAGCCTCCGGGATTTAACTCTCTATGGCTACACCTTC | CASSLRDLTLYGYTF
- | TRBJ2-1 | - | TRBV2 | TGTGCCAGCAGTGCCGGCGGGGCTCGGAATGAGCAGTTCTTC | CASSAGGARNEQFF
- | TRBJ1-2 | - | TRBV23-1 | TGCGCCAGCAGTCAATCCGGGGATGGCTACACCTTC | CASSQSGDGYTF
- | TRBJ2-3 | TRBD1 | TRBV10-3 | TGTGCCATCAGGAGGACAGGGTCGGAAGATACGCAGTATTTT | CAIRRTGSEDTQYF
- | TRBJ1-5 | - | TRBV6-5 | TGTGCCAGCAGCCTAGGACAGTCCACAAATCAGCCCCAGCATTTT | CASSLGQSTNQPQHF
- | TRBJ2-3 | - | TRBV9 | TGTGCCAGCAGCGTAGAAGGCTCCGCAGGGAGGGATACGCAGTATTTT | CASSVEGSAGRDTQYF
- | TRBJ1-5 | - | TRBV6-6 | TGTGCCAGCAGCCGACTGAGCAATCAGCCCCAGCATTTT | CASSRLSNQPQHF
- | TRBJ1-1 | TRBD1 | TRBV5-4 | TGTGCCAGCAGCTTGGACTCCACAGGGGGCACTGAAGCTTTCTTT | CASSLDSTGGTEAFF
- | TRBJ2-5 | - | TRBV19 | TGTGCCAGCCGCAGGGGCCAAGAGACCCAGTACTTC | CASRRGQETQYF
- | TRBJ2-3 | TRBD1 | TRBV15 | TGTGCCACCAGCAGGCCGACAGGGTTTAGAGATACGCAGTATTTT | CATSRPTGFRDTQYF
- | TRBJ2-1 | - | TRBV6-5 | TGTGCCAGCAGTTCCAAAGAGCAGTTCTTC | CASSSKEQFF
- | TRBJ2-3 | TRBD2 | TRBV6-4 | TGTGCCAGCAGGGGGACTAGCGGGGCTTATACGCAGTATTTT | CASRGTSGAYTQYF
- | TRBJ2-2 | TRBD1 | TRBV7-3 | TGTGCCAGCAGCTTACAGGGGGCCCACACCGGGGAGCTGTTTTTT | CASSLQGAHTGELFF
- | TRBJ1-2 | - | TRBV30 | TGTGCCTGGAGCCTTTTGCAGGGTGGTGGCTACACCTTC | CAWSLLQGGGYTF
- | TRBJ1-2 | TRBD1 | TRBV10-3 | TGTGCCATCAGTGAGGGGACAGGGAATACCTTTGGGTATGGCTACACCTTC | CAISEGTGNTFGYGYTF
once | TRBJ1-6 | - | TRBV27 | TGTGCCAGCAAACTAACAGTGGAGGTACCCAATTCACCCCTCCACTTT | CASKLTVEVPNSPLHF
- | TRBJ1-2 | TRBD1 | TRBV9 | TGTGCCAGCAGCGTGGGGACAGTATCTAACTATGGCTACACCTTC | CASSVGTVSNYGYTF
- | TRBJ1-4 | - | TRBV7-6 | TGTGCCAGCAGCTTGCGGTCAGGGGATAGTAATGAAAAACTGTTTTTT | CASSLRSGDSNEKLFF
- | TRBJ2-7 | TRBD1 | TRBV4-1 | TGCGCCAGCAGCCAGCCCTGGGACAGGGATTACGAGCAGTACTTC | CASSQPWDRDYEQYF
- | TRBJ2-3 | TRBD1 | TRBV29-1 | TGCAGCGTAGAACAGGGGGCCTCAGATACGCAGTATTTT | CSVEQGASDTQYF
- | TRBJ1-1 | - | TRBV6-5 | TGTGCCAGCAGCCGTTCCCCTACCTCGAACACTGAAGCTTTCTTT | CASSRSPTSNTEAFF
- | TRBJ1-5 | TRBD1 | TRBV12-3/TRBV12-4 | TGTGCCAGCAGTAGACAGGGGACGCAGCCCCAGCATTTT | CASSRQGTQPQHF
- | TRBJ2-3 | - | TRBV5-1 | TGCGCCAGCAGCTCTGGACTGGCTCCTAGCACAGATACGCAGTATTTT | CASSSGLAPSTDTQYF
- | TRBJ2-3 | - | TRBV7-3 | TGTGCCAGCAGCACCCATCTAGCAGATACGCAGTATTTT | CASSTHLADTQYF
- | TRBJ2-2 | TRBD1 | TRBV11-3 | TGTGCCAGCAGCGCACGACAGGGGAGAGCCGGGGAGCTGTTTTTT | CASSARQGRAGELFF
- | TRBJ2-1 | - | TRBV7-2 | TGTGCCAGCAGCTTTGGTCGTTCGGATGAGCAGTTCTTC | CASSFGRSDEQFF
few | TRBJ1-1 | - | TRBV5-1 | TGCGCCAGCAGCTTGGCTTCCATAGTCCCGAACACTGAAGCTTTCTTT | CASSLASIVPNTEAFF
- | TRBJ1-2 | TRBD1 | TRBV19 | TGTGCCAGTAGGGGGACAGGGAATAGCGGCTACACCTTC | CASRGTGNSGYTF
- | TRBJ1-2 | - | TRBV6-5 | TGTGCCAGCAGTTCGGTCAGGGTTGGCTTGAGCTATGGCTACACCTTC | CASSSVRVGLSYGYTF
few | TRBJ1-2 | - | TRBV5-1 | TGCGCCAGCAGCTTGGCCAAGCCAACTAACTATGGCTACACCTTC | CASSLAKPTNYGYTF
- | TRBJ2-7 | - | TRBV5-4 | TGTGCCAGCAGCTTCAACACAGGGACCTCCTACGAGCAGTACTTC | CASSFNTGTSYEQYF
- | TRBJ1-6 | TRBD1 | TRBV9 | TGTGCCAGCAGTACAGGGGGAATAGGTACTTCACCCCTCCACTTT | CASSTGGIGTSPLHF
- | TRBJ2-1 | - | TRBV7-2 | TGTGCCAGCAGCCCTAGGAGCCCACTATTTGACGAGCAGTTCTTC | CASSPRSPLFDEQFF
- | TRBJ2-5 | TRBD2 | TRBV6-1 | TGTGCCAGCAGTGAACAGGGACTAGCGGGCCAAGAGACCCAGTACTTC | CASSEQGLAGQETQYF
few | TRBJ2-6 | - | TRBV7-9 | TGTGCCAGCAGCCGGACAGCTGTGTCTGGGGCCAACGTCCTGACTTTC | CASSRTAVSGANVLTF
few | TRBJ2-3 | - | TRBV6-2/TRBV6-3 | TGTGCCAGCAGTTACTCAGGGGTGGATATCACAGATACGCAGTATTTT | CASSYSGVDITDTQYF
- | TRBJ2-3 | TRBD2 | TRBV13 | TGTGCCAGCAGCTTATGGACTAGCGTCACAGATACGCAGTATTTT | CASSLWTSVTDTQYF
- | TRBJ1-6 | - | TRBV28 | TGTGCCAGCAGTCTGCCCGGCAGGGGATATAATTCACCCCTCCACTTT | CASSLPGRGYNSPLHF
- | TRBJ1-4 | TRBD1 | TRBV19 | TGTGCCAGTAGTACCGGACAGGTCGGAGAAAAACTGTTTTTT | CASSTGQVGEKLFF
- | TRBJ1-6 | TRBD1 | TRBV12-5 | TGTGCTAGTGGTCTATGGGACAGCAATAATTCACCCCTCCACTTT | CASGLWDSNNSPLHF
- | TRBJ2-3 | - | TRBV4-2 | TGTGCCAGCAGCCAAGATCGGGGCACAGATACGCAGTATTTT | CASSQDRGTDTQYF
- | TRBJ2-4 | TRBD2 | TRBV19 | TGTGCCAGTAGGGGTAGCGGGGGGCCAGACTTAGCCAAAAACATTCAGTACTTC | CASRGSGGPDLAKNIQYF